This T cell receptor beta chain is drawn from a study of shared clonotypes between healthy human individuals. The germline gives CDR1 SQVTM, CDR2 ANQGSEA. V was trimmed by 0 bases and J by 5 bases, leaving 8 bases between them. The CDR3 spans 13 residues. Terminally differentiated effector memory CD45RA+ cells were excluded by CCR7 positive selection of CD45RO-negative cells. The protocol was immunoSEQ multiplex PCR, while the TCRdb copy is restricted to in-frame clones and leaves out a portion. The table records roughly 590,000 clones, roughly 96% of them present only once. The receptor was derived from a woman aged 25 to 45 in good health. Source material: naive CD8+ T cells sorted from blood. This chain joins TRBV29-1 and TRBJ2-1; D is unclear. CDR3 region: CSVEEFKNNEQFF. CDR3 DNA: TGCAGCGTTGAAGAATTCAAGAACAATGAGCAGTTCTTC.